Shown below are 20 T cell receptor beta chains from a single sample sequenced in a study of CD8+CD57+ T cells in acquired aplastic anemia. Genomic DNA, the template, was used for profiling of the TCR beta VDJ and CDR3. A single record per CDR3 protein comes from TCRdb applying MiXCR to the reads. The data contain approximately 130,000 distinct CDR3 sequences, 41% of them seen just once; the ten biggest clones take up 6.5% to 10%. The sample consisted of sorted CD4+, CD8+, or CD8+CD57+ T cells (not recorded which) from PBMCs. The receptor source for this set is a human donor in good health, serving as a control.

This clonotype was found a few times. V is TRBV3-1 and J is TRBJ1-6; no clear D gene. The CDR3 is 16 residues long. CDR1 LGHDT and CDR2 YNNKEL come from the germline V gene (reference sequence). Between the trimmed V and J ends, which lost 1 base and 13 bases, there was a span of 20 bases. CDR3: CASSQAAGSFLIPLHF. The DNA of the CDR3 is TGTGCCAGCAGCCAAGCCGCCGGGTCATTTTTAATTCCCCTCCACTTT.

This chain joins TRBV19 and TRBJ1-2, with D hard to call. Looked up from germline, CDR1 is LNHDA and CDR2 is SQIVND (reference sequence). The germline V and J ends were trimmed by 7 bases and 7 bases, with 22 bases remaining between them. The CDR3 sequence is 15 residues long. CDR3 region: CASTLRGVGLLGYTF. The CDR3 DNA reads as TGTGCCAGTACCCTGCGGGGAGTTGGTTTACTTGGCTACACCTTC. The full variable domain, in which reference TRBV19 and TRBJ1-2 provide the parts outside the CDR3, is DGGITQSPKYLFRKEGQNVTLSCEQNLNHDAMYWYRQDPGQGLRLIYYSQIVNDFQKGDIAEGYSVSREKKESFPLTVTSAQKNPTAFYLCASTLRGVGLLGYTFGSGTRLTVV.

The chain uses TRBV6-1 and TRBJ1-3; D unresolved. Germline loops: CDR1 MNHNS, CDR2 SASEGT. This CDR3 has 13 residues. Trimming shortened V by 2 bases and J by 8 bases, and 10 bases separated the two germline ends. The CDR3 DNA follows: TGTGCCAGCAGTGAAATCTTCGAGTACACCATATATTTT. It specifies CASSEIFEYTIYF.

The chain couples TRBV28 to TRBJ1-2, with TRBD1 matching over 8 bases. Trimming took 8 bases from V and 4 from J; bases not matched to a gene: 21. The CDR3 runs to 18 residues. Per the germline V gene, CDR1 is MDHEN and CDR2 is SYDVKM. The CDR3 DNA is TGTGCCAGCCAAATAACCCTCGGACAGGGAGGGAACCTCTATGGCTACACCTTC. Amino acids: CASQITLGQGGNLYGYTF.

This clonotype was detected only a few times. The genes are TRBV10-3 and TRBJ2-7; 9 bases align to TRBD1. CDR1 and CDR2 (germline): ENHRY, SYGVKD. The CDR3 runs 15 residues. With 0 bases clipped from V and 2 bases from J, the junction kept 2 bases outside the gene matches. In DNA form, the CDR3 reads TGTGCCATCAGTGAGTCGACAGGGGGGCCCTACGAGCAGTACTTC. The encoded protein is CAISESTGGPYEQYF.

Note on this clonotype: Sequence at one end of the junction differs from germline and may be a read error. The chain has TRBV12-3 or TRBV12-4 and TRBJ2-7, with 8 bases fitting TRBD1. This CDR3 is built from 16 residues. CDR3 bases: TGTGCCAGCAGCACGAGGACAGGGTTCGAACCTTACGAGCAGTGCTTC. Its translation is CASSTRTGFEPYEQCF.

This chain uses TRBV19 with TRBJ2-1, with 9 bases that match TRBD2. Germline V gene lookup returns CDR1 LNHDA and CDR2 SQIVND (reference sequence). CDR3 size: 16 residues. The J segment lost 5 bases and the V segment lost 3 bases, leaving 8 bases of the junction unmatched. The CDR3 region is CASSITASGEHNEQFF. The CDR3 DNA sequence: TGTGCCAGTAGTATTACGGCTAGCGGGGAACACAATGAGCAGTTCTTC.

The chain is built from TRBV27 and TRBJ2-1; D uncertain. Trimming shortened V by 5 bases and J by 9 bases, and 17 bases separated the two germline ends. The germline gives CDR1 MNHEY, CDR2 SMNVEV (reference sequence). The CDR3 spans 14 residues. CDR3: CASSPDPGLSEQFF. The DNA of the CDR3 is TGTGCCAGCAGTCCGGACCCCGGTTTAAGTGAGCAGTTCTTC.

This clonotype was detected ten times or more. This chain connects TRBV5-1 to TRBJ2-2; D may be TRBD1 or TRBD2 (5 bases each). Germline values: CDR1 SGHRS, CDR2 YFSETQ. This CDR3 spans 15 amino acids. V was clipped by 1 base and J by 3 bases, with 10 bases between them. The CDR3, as DNA: TGCGCCAGCAGCTTGACGGGGCTGGACACCGGGGAGCTGTTTTTT. Encoded protein: CASSLTGLDTGELFF. Full variable domain (rest looked up from reference TRBV5-1 and TRBJ2-2): KAGVTQTPRYLIKTRGQQVTLSCSPISGHRSVSWYQQTPGQGLQFLFEYFSETQRNKGNFPGRFSGRQFSNSRSEMNVSTLELGDSALYLCASSLTGLDTGELFFGEGSRLTVL.

This clonotype came up many times. DNA for the CDR3: TGCAGTGCTACCCCCGGTTTTCCAGGGATTAAACCTGAAGCTTTCTTT. This translates into CSATPGFPGIKPEAFF. This sequence joins TRBV20-1 and TRBJ1-1; possibly TRBD1 for D (5 bases). V lost 4 bases, J lost 6 bases, and 24 bases lay in between. CDR3 length: 16 residues. Germline V gene lookup returns CDR1 DFQATT and CDR2 SNEGSKA (reference sequence).

The chain joins TRBV5-1 to TRBJ1-1, with D perhaps TRBD1 (6 bases). Trimming shortened V by 2 bases and J by 8 bases, and 7 bases separated the two germline ends. The V gene's germline CDR1 is SGHRS and CDR2 YFSETQ. This CDR3 has 11 residues. CDR3 region: CASSFGQEAFF. The CDR3 bases are TGCGCCAGCAGCTTTGGACAGGAAGCTTTCTTT.

In this sample, this clonotype turned up many times. V and J are TRBV19 and TRBJ2-4; TRBD1 is a possible D gene (6 bases). The CDR3 has 13 residues. Germline CDR1 and CDR2: LNHDA and SQIVND (reference sequence). Deletions cut 6 bases from V and 8 bases from J, with 14 bases between. CDR3 sequence (DNA): TGTGCCAGTAGACCCAGGGGCGAGGACATTCAGTACTTC. Translating gives CASRPRGEDIQYF.

This clonotype was picked up one time. No conserved phenylalanine or tryptophan is present at the end of the CDR3, so a read error is the likely explanation. The chain recombines TRBV20-1 with TRBJ2-7; the D gene is possibly TRBD2 (6 bases). The germline V gene encodes CDR1 DFQATT and CDR2 SNEGSKA (reference sequence). Between the trimmed V and J ends, which lost 6 bases and 0 bases, there was a span of 12 bases. The CDR3 totals 13 residues. CDR3 bases: TGCAGTGCCAGTAGCGGATTCTCCTACGAGCAGTACTGC. Translating it yields CSASSGFSYEQYC.

The chain is built from TRBV7-9 and TRBJ1-2; no reliable D call. V lost 6 bases to trimming and J lost 7 bases, with 18 bases between them. This CDR3 region has 14 residues. Per the germline V gene, CDR1 is SEHNR and CDR2 is FQNEAQ (reference sequence). In DNA, the CDR3 is TGTGCCAGCAGTTACTCGAGAGGGTCGGTTGGCTACACCTTC. Translating gives CASSYSRGSVGYTF.

Concerning this clonotype itself: A read error is possible here, since a much larger clone lies one base away. This chain links TRBV6-1 with TRBJ2-7; TRBD1 matches 8 bases. The germline V gene encodes CDR1 MNHNS and CDR2 SASEGT. This CDR3 spans 13 amino acids. V shed 6 bases and J 6 bases; nucleotides not matched to a gene: 7. The CDR3 nucleotides are TGTGCCAGCAGACGGACAGGGACGAGCGAGCAGTACTTC. The encoded protein is CASRRTGTSEQYF.

V is TRBV7-2 and J is TRBJ2-5, with TRBD2 matching over 10 bases. The CDR3 loop spans 16 amino acids. Looked up from germline, CDR1 is SGHTA and CDR2 is FQGNSA. Trimming at V came to 5 bases and at J to 5 bases, leaving 11 bases not matched to a gene. The CDR3 sequence is CASSPLLAGVGETQYF. The CDR3 region has the DNA TGTGCCAGCAGCCCCCTCCTAGCGGGGGTGGGCGAGACCCAGTACTTC.

The chain has TRBV9 and TRBJ1-2; D is unclear. The CDR3 runs 14 residues. V was clipped by 0 bases and J by 5 bases, with 11 bases between them. The germline V gene encodes CDR1 SGDLS and CDR2 YYNGEE. The chain's CDR3 is CASSVVAGDYGYTF. CDR3 sequence (DNA): TGTGCCAGCAGCGTAGTGGCAGGAGATTATGGCTACACCTTC.

V usage is TRBV19 and J usage is TRBJ2-7; 7 nucleotides agree with TRBD1. Looked up from germline, CDR1 is LNHDA and CDR2 is SQIVND (reference sequence). The CDR3 contains 13 residues. Trimming removed 3 bases from V and 2 bases from J; junction bases left unmatched: 1. The CDR3 DNA reads TGTGCCAGTAGTATGGGACAGACCTACGAGCAGTACTTC. Protein product: CASSMGQTYEQYF.

This clonotype was recorded many times. V is TRBV7-2 and J is TRBJ1-1; perhaps TRBD1 as D (6 bases). CDR1 is SGHTA, CDR2 FQGNSA, per germline. This CDR3 contains 15 residues. The ends were cut back, 4 bases at V and 2 bases at J, with 14 bases in the middle. As DNA, the CDR3 is TGTGCCAGCAGCTGGGGGGCAGGGTACAACACTGAAGCTTTCTTT. Protein product: CASSWGAGYNTEAFF.

The rearrangement joins TRBV10-3 to TRBJ2-1, with D unclear. CDR3 length equals 12 residues. Germline CDR1 reads ENHRY; CDR2 reads SYGVKD. The ends were cut back, 4 bases at V and 7 bases at J, with 8 bases in the middle. This CDR3 reads CAISATINEQFF. CDR3 nucleotide sequence: TGTGCCATCAGTGCTACCATTAATGAGCAGTTCTTC.